This is a list of T cell receptor beta chains from one sample in a study of T cells in severe cutaneous drug reactions. TCRdb reprocessed the multiplex PCR reads and reports one entry per CDR3 protein, with no DNA. In total, the table holds just over 20,000 distinct CDR3 sequences. The sample taken for sequencing was PBMCs. The receptors shown here come from a human donor with toxic epidermal necrolysis, a severe cutaneous drug reaction. Both conserved end residues are part of each CDR3. The order of the fields is V gene, clone size, J gene, CDR3 length, CDR3 protein. Not all rows give a size; the values are once, few, many and, for expanded clones, a class.

TRBV10-2	.	TRBJ2-5	12	CASRQYQETQYF
TRBV6-2/TRBV6-3	.	TRBJ2-3	13	CASRSGSADTQYF
TRBV4-1	.	TRBJ1-5	15	CASSQVEGSNQPQHF
TRBV3-1	.	TRBJ1-5	15	CASSQDRGVYQPQHF
TRBV19	.	TRBJ2-1	14	CASSPGVEVAEQFF
TRBV5-1	.	TRBJ2-1	16	CASSPRTGDGYNEQFF
TRBV9	.	TRBJ2-6	18	CASSVTSGRRSGANVLTF
TRBV3-1	.	TRBJ1-1	16	CASSRSRRGMNTEAFF
TRBV2	medium-sized	TRBJ1-2	14	CASSEQGVNYGYTF
TRBV6-5	.	TRBJ2-5	17	CASSNKYRGIVMETQYF
TRBV25-1	.	TRBJ1-1	13	CASSWGGSNEAFF
TRBV9	.	TRBJ2-1	16	CASARGGHMLYNEQFF
TRBV20-1	.	TRBJ1-2	18	CSARVTTTGTGAWDGYTF
TRBV11-2	.	TRBJ2-5	15	CASSLWTGGWETQYF
TRBV2	medium-sized	TRBJ1-2	14	CASRAGTGPYGYTF
TRBV27	.	TRBJ2-5	16	CASSTPGTGPQETQYF
TRBV19	.	TRBJ2-5	17	CASSIDPSGRGGETQYF
TRBV12-3/TRBV12-4	.	TRBJ2-7	14	CASSPGTAFYEQYF
TRBV15	.	TRBJ1-5	15	CATSAWGQPHQPQHF
TRBV7-2	.	TRBJ2-7	16	CASSFPKDGGSYEQYF
TRBV7-3	.	TRBJ1-1	13	CASSLHGDTEAFF
TRBV4-2	.	TRBJ1-1	14	CASSPGGLNTEAFF
TRBV7-2	.	TRBJ2-3	15	CASSLRTGTTDTQYF
TRBV5-4	.	TRBJ2-7	16	CASSPRGEKRGYEQYF
TRBV6-5	.	TRBJ1-2	17	CASRRAGFGQANYGYTF
TRBV6-6	.	TRBJ2-3	12	CASRSYTDTQYF
TRBV18	.	TRBJ2-7	14	CASSPPNRNYEQYF